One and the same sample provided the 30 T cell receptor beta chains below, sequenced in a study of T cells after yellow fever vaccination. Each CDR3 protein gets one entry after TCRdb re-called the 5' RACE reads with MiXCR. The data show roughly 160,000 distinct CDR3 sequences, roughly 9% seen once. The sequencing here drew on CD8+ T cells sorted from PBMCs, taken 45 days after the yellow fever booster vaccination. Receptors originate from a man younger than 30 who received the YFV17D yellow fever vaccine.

This chain's CDR3 is CASSQIPQGFWAGELFF. For the CDR3, the DNA is TGTGCCAGCAGCCAAATTCCCCAGGGTTTTTGGGCCGGGGAGCTGTTTTTT. The chain uses TRBV4-2 and TRBJ2-2, with D possibly TRBD1 on 5 matching bases. The CDR3 totals 17 residues. Trimming removed 2 bases at V and 6 bases at J, with 19 bases between. The germline V gene encodes CDR1 LGHNA and CDR2 YNFKEQ.

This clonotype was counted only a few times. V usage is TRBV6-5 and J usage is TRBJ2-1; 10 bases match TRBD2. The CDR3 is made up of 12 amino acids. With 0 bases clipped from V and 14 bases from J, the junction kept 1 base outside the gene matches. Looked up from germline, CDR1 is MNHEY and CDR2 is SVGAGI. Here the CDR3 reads CASSYSSGGEFF. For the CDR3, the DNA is TGTGCCAGCAGTTACTCAAGCGGGGGGGAGTTCTTC.

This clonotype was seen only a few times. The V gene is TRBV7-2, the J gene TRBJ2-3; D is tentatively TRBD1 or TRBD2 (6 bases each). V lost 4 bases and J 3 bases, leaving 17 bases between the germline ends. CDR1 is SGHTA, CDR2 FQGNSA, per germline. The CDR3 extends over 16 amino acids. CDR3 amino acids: CASSSPRWRGTDTQYF. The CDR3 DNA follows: TGTGCCAGCAGCTCCCCAAGGTGGAGGGGGACAGATACGCAGTATTTT.

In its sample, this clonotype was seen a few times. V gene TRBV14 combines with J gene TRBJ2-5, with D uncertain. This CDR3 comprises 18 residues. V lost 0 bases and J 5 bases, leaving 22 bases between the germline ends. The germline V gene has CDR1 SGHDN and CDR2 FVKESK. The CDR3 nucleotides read TGTGCCAGCAGCCAAGATTATCCCCTTTTCGTGGGTGTGGAGACCCAGTACTTC. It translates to CASSQDYPLFVGVETQYF.

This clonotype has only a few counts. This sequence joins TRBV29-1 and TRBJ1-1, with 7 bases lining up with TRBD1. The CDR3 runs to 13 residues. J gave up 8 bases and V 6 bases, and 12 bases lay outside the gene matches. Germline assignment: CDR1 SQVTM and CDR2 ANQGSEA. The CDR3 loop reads CSVPPSRQGEAFF. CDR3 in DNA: TGCAGCGTCCCTCCCTCTCGACAGGGAGAAGCTTTCTTT.

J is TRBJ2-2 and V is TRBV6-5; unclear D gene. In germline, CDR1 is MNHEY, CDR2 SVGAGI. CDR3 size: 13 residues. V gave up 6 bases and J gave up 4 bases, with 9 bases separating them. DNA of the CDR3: TGTGCCAGCAGCCTAGGACCCACCGGGGAGCTGTTTTTT. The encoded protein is CASSLGPTGELFF.

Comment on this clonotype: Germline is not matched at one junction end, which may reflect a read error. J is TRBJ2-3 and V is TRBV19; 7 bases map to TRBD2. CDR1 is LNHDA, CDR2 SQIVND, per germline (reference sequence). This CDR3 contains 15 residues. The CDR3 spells CSSSFLGGGADTQYF. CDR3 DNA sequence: TGTTCCAGTAGTTTCCTCGGCGGGGGTGCAGATACGCAGTATTTT.

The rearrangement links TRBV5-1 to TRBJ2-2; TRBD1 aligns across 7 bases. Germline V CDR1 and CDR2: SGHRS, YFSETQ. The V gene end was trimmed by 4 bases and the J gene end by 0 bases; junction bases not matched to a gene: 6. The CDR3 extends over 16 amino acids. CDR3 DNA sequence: TGCGCCAGCAGCAGTAAGGGGGCCACGAACACCGGGGAGCTGTTTTTT. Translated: CASSSKGATNTGELFF. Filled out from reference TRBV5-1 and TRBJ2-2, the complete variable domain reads KAGVTQTPRYLIKTRGQQVTLSCSPISGHRSVSWYQQTPGQGLQFLFEYFSETQRNKGNFPGRFSGRQFSNSRSEMNVSTLELGDSALYLCASSSKGATNTGELFFGEGSRLTVL.

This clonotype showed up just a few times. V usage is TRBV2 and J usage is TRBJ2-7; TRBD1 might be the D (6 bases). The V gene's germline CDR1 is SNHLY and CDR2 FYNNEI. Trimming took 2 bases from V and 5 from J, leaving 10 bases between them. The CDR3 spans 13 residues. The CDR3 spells CASSETGRDEQYF. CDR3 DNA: TGTGCCAGCAGTGAAACAGGGCGGGACGAGCAGTACTTC.

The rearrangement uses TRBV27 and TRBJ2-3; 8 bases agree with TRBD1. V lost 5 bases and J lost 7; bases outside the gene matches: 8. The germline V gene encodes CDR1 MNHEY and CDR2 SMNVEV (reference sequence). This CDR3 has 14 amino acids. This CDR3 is CASSGDRTAHTQYF. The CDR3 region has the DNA TGTGCCAGCAGTGGGGACAGGACCGCCCATACGCAGTATTTT.

The CDR3 sequence is CAWSEGSPPQHF. CDR3 in DNA: TGTGCCTGGAGTGAGGGATCTCCGCCCCAGCATTTT. The rearrangement uses TRBV30 and TRBJ1-5; D ambiguous. Trimming shortened V by 1 base and J by 9 bases, and 10 bases separated the two germline ends. There are 12 residues in the CDR3. The germline V gene has CDR1 GTSNPN and CDR2 SVGIG (reference sequence).

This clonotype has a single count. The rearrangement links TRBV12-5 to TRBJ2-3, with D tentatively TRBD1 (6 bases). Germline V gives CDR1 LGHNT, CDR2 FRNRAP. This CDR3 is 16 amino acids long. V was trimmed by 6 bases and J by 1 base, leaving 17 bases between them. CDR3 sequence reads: CASGAPPGHRTDTQYF. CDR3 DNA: TGTGCTAGTGGCGCCCCCCCGGGACACCGCACAGATACGCAGTATTTT.

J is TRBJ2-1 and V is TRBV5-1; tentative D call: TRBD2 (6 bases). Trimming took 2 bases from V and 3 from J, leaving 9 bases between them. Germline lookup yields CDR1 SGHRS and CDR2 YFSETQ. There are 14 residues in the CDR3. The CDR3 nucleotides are TGCGCCAGCAGCTTCGGGACTTACTACAATGAGCAGTTCTTC. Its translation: CASSFGTYYNEQFF.

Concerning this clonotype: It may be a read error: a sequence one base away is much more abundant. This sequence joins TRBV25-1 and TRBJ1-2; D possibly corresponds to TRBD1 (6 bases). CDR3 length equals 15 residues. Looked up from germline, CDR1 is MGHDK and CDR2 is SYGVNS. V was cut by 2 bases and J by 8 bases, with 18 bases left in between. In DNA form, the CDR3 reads TGTGCCAGCAGTGAAACGGCACCGGGGGCTCCGGGCTACACCTTC. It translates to CASSETAPGAPGYTF.

In DNA form, the CDR3 reads TGTGCCAGCAGCTTAGCAACCGGGACAGGGACCGGTTTGTACGAGCAGTACTTC. This codes for CASSLATGTGTGLYEQYF. V usage is TRBV11-2 and J usage is TRBJ2-7; 9 nucleotides agree with TRBD1. This CDR3 has 18 amino acids. Germline V gene sequence: CDR1 SGHAT, CDR2 FQNNGV. Trimming removed 1 base from V and 4 bases from J; junction bases left unmatched: 14.

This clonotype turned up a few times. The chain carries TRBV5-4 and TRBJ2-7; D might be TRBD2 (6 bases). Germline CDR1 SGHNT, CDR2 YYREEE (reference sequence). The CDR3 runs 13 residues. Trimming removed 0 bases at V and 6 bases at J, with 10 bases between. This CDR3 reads CASSLGRDPEQYV. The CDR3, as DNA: TGTGCCAGCAGCTTGGGGCGGGACCCCGAGCAGTACGTC.

DNA of the CDR3: TGTGCCAGCAGTTTCTTGGGGGCTCACACCGGGGAGCTGTTTTTT. This encodes CASSFLGAHTGELFF. This sequence joins TRBV12-3 or TRBV12-4 and TRBJ2-2; the D gene is possibly TRBD1 (6 bases). The CDR3 contains 15 residues. Trimming shortened V by 3 bases and J by 3 bases, and 11 bases separated the two germline ends.

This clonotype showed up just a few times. CDR3 amino acids: CASTPVPGLLTDTQYF. Here the CDR3 DNA reads TGTGCCAGCACCCCCGTTCCGGGACTTCTCACAGATACGCAGTATTTT. J is TRBJ2-3 and V is TRBV7-9, with a possible D match to TRBD2 (6 bases). The germline V gene encodes CDR1 SEHNR and CDR2 FQNEAQ (reference sequence). This CDR3 is built from 16 residues. Trimming shortened V by 7 bases and J by 2 bases, and 19 bases separated the two germline ends.

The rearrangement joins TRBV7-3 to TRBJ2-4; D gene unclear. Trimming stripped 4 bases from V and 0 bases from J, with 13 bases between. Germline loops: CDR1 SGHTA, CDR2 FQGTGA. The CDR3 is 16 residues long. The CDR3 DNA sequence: TGTGCCAGCAGCTCCCCGGATCCGAGAGCCAAAAACATTCAGTACTTC. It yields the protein CASSSPDPRAKNIQYF.

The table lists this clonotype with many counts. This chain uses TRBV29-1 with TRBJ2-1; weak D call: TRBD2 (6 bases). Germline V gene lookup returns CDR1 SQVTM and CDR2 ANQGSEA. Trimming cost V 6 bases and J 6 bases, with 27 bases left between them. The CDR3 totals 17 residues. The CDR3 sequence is CSVEEGPPSSQINEQFF. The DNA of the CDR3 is TGCAGCGTCGAGGAGGGGCCCCCCTCATCTCAGATCAATGAGCAGTTCTTC.

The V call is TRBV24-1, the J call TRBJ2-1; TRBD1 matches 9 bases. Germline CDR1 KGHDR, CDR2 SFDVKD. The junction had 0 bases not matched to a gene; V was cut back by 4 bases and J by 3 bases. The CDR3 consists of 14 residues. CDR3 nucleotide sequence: TGTGCCACCAGTGAGGGACAGGGCTACAATGAGCAGTTCTTC. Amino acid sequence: CATSEGQGYNEQFF.

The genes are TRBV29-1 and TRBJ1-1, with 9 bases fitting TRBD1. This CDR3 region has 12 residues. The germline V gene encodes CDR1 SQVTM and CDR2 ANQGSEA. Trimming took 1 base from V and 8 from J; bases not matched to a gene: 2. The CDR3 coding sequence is TGCAGCGTTGAAGGGGACAGGGAGGAAGCTTTCTTT. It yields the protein CSVEGDREEAFF.

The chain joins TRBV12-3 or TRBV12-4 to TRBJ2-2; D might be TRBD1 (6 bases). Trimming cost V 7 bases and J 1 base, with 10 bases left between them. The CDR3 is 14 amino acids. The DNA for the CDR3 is TGTGCCAGCACCGGGACACTGAACACCGGGGAGCTGTTTTTT. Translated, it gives CASTGTLNTGELFF.

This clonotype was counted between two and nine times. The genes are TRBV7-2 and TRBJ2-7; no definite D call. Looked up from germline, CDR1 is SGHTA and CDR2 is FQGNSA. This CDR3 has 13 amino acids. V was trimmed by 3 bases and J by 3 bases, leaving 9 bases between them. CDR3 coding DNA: TGTGCCAGCAGCTTGACCCAATACTACGAGCAGTACTTC. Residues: CASSLTQYYEQYF.

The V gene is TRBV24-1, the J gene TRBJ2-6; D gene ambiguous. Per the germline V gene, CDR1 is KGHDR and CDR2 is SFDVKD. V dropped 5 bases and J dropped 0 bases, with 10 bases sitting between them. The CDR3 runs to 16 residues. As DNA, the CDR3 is TGTGCCACCAGTGGCCCTCTACTCTCTGGGGCCAACGTCCTGACTTTC. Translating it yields CATSGPLLSGANVLTF.

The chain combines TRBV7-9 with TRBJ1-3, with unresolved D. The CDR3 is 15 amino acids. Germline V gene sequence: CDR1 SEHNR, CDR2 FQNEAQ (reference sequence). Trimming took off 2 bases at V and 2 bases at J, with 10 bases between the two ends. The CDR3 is CASSLTMSPGNTIYF. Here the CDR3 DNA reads TGTGCCAGCAGCTTAACGATGAGCCCTGGAAACACCATATATTTT.

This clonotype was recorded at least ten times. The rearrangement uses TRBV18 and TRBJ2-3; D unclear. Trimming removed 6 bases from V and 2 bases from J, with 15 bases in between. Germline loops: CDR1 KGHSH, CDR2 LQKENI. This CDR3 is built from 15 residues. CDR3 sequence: CASSRPAGDTDTQYF. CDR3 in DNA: TGTGCCAGCTCTCGACCGGCCGGTGACACAGATACGCAGTATTTT.

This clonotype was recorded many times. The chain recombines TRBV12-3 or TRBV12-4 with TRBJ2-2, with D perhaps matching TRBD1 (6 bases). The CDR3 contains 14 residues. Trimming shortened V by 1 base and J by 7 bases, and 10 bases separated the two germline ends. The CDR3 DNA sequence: TGTGCCAGCAGTTTAGGGCAGGGGAACGGGGAGCTGTTTTTT. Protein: CASSLGQGNGELFF.

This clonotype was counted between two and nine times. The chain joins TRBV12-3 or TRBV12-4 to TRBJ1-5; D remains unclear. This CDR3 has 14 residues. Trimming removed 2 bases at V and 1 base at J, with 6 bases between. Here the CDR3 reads CASSLHVSNQPQHF. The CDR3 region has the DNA TGTGCCAGCAGTTTACACGTAAGCAATCAGCCCCAGCATTTT.

CDR3 amino acids: CASSYSDRDRGASGANVLTF. DNA for the CDR3: TGTGCCAGCAGTTACTCCGATAGGGACCGTGGGGCCTCTGGGGCCAACGTCCTGACTTTC. The chain combines TRBV6-2 or TRBV6-3 with TRBJ2-6, with D perhaps being TRBD1 or TRBD2 (5 bases each). V gave up 0 bases and J gave up 0 bases, with 18 bases separating them. There are 20 residues in the CDR3. The V gene's germline CDR1 is MNHEY and CDR2 SVGEGT.